Following are 5 T cell receptor beta chains from one sample sequenced in a study of CD8+ T cells in alopecia areata. cDNA serving as the sequencing template came from extracted, reverse transcribed RNA. Only in-frame clones appear in the TCRdb table, and some are missing; sequencing was by immunoSEQ multiplex PCR. The table includes some 190,000 clones, more than 60% detected once. Stated treatment: oral pan-JAK inhibitor, 5-10 mg twice daily. The specimen was CD4+ T cells sorted from blood, collected at approximately week 45, from a patient treated with tofacitinib. The receptors here all came from a human donor with alopecia areata.

The table lists this clone with a few counts. The chain employs TRBV4-3 and TRBJ2-3; D might be TRBD1 (5 bases). Trimming shortened V by 1 base and J by 0 bases, and 8 bases separated the two germline ends. This CDR3 contains 15 residues. The germline gives CDR1 LGHNA, CDR2 YSLEER. CDR3 sequence: CASSQVQGSTDTQYF. As DNA, the CDR3 is TGCGCCAGCAGCCAAGTCCAGGGTAGCACAGATACGCAGTATTTT.

This chain connects TRBV6-6 to TRBJ2-7; 8 nucleotides line up with TRBD2. Germline CDR1 reads MNHNY; CDR2 reads SVGAGI (reference sequence). The ends lost 6 bases at V and 3 bases at J; junction bases unmatched: 7. This CDR3 has 14 residues. DNA of the CDR3: TGTGCCAGCAGCCCGACCGGGACTAGCTACGAGCAGTACTTC. Amino acid sequence: CASSPTGTSYEQYF.

The chain recombines TRBV30 with TRBJ1-3; the D is unclear. The CDR3 totals 13 residues. Germline-derived CDR1 and CDR2 are GTSNPN and SVGIG (reference sequence). V gave up 5 bases and J gave up 3 bases, with 11 bases separating them. CDR3 region: CAWEGVGGNTIYF. The CDR3 DNA follows: TGTGCCTGGGAGGGTGTAGGTGGAAACACCATATATTTT. Full variable domain (remainder filled in from reference TRBV30 and TRBJ1-3): SQTIHQWPATLVQPVGSPLSLECTVEGTSNPNLYWYRQAAGRGLQLLFYSVGIGQISSEVPQNLSASRPQDRQFILSSKKLLLSDSGFYLCAWEGVGGNTIYFGEGSWLTVV.

The rearrangement links TRBV25-1 to TRBJ1-6; D may be TRBD1 (5 bases). V lost 3 bases, J lost 7 bases, and 13 bases lay in between. The germline CDR1 and CDR2 sequences are MGHDK and SYGVNS. The CDR3 contains 15 residues. The DNA for the CDR3 is TGTGCCAGCAGTGACCGGGAGGGGTGGAATTCACCCCTCCACTTT. Translated: CASSDREGWNSPLHF.

This clone was observed a handful of times. The chain is built from TRBV14 and TRBJ1-5; D unclear. The V gene's germline CDR1 is SGHDN and CDR2 FVKESK. The V gene lost 1 base and the J gene lost 6 bases, with 7 bases spanning the gap. The CDR3 is 13 residues long. Here the CDR3 reads CASSQGGSQPQHF. In nucleotides, the CDR3 is TGTGCCAGCAGCCAAGGGGGAAGTCAGCCCCAGCATTTT.